This record looks at one T cell receptor (beta chain) sequence and its context. This entry belongs to a study of shared T cell receptors in the human thymus. Germline CDR1 MGHRA, CDR2 YSYEKL. Trimming at V came to 1 base and at J to 3 bases, leaving 5 bases not matched to a gene. The CDR3 covers 16 residues. Profiled with immunoSEQ multiplex PCR; TCRdb holds only in-frame clones, not every one. The table records 500,000 to 750,000 clones, approximately 90% of them present only once. These data were also reused for a study on human thymus T cells. That study reports: Thymic material originated from resections removed in the course of corrective heart surgery. Use of V and J genes seemed skewed within the thymic and blood repertoires.

Input material: thymocytes. The source of this sequence is a boy under two years old with a congenital heart defect. The V gene is TRBV4-1, the J gene TRBJ2-7; 11 nucleotides match TRBD2. The CDR3 region is CASSQGGLAENYEQYF. CDR3 in DNA: TGCGCCAGCAGCCAAGGGGGACTAGCGGAGAACTACGAGCAGTACTTC.